This passage covers 21 T cell receptor beta chains from one sample sequenced in a study of beta chain features in type 1 diabetes. Expressed TCRB transcripts were sequenced because the entire RNA isolate underwent reverse transcription. Method: immunoSEQ multiplex PCR; TCRdb's copy keeps in-frame clones and lacks some. Here the sample spans roughly 450,000 clones, about 15% being singletons. Sequencing was performed on naive CD4+ T cells from blood. Receptors originate from a man aged 25-40 years in good health.

Notes on this clone: Other DNA sequences of this sample code for an identical CDR3. This rearrangement joins TRBV5-1 to TRBJ2-3; 9 nucleotides align to TRBD1. V lost 7 bases, J lost 1 base, and 4 bases stayed unmatched. The CDR3 is made up of 14 amino acids. Germline V gene lookup returns CDR1 SGHRS and CDR2 YFSETQ. CDR3 nucleotides: TGCGCCAGCTCCCGGGACAGGGGCACAGATACGCAGTATTTT. It translates to CASSRDRGTDTQYF.

The rearrangement uses TRBV29-1 and TRBJ2-3; D might be TRBD1 or TRBD2, each matching 5 bases. The CDR3 contains 12 residues. Germline CDR1 SQVTM, CDR2 ANQGSEA. The V end lost 7 bases, the J end lost 4 bases, and 12 bases lay between the germline ends. The chain's CDR3 is CSAWVGADTQYF. The CDR3 DNA reads as TGCAGCGCTTGGGTGGGGGCAGATACGCAGTATTTT.

This chain connects TRBV15 to TRBJ1-3; no clear D. CDR1 and CDR2 from the germline V gene are LNHNV and YYDKDF (reference sequence). CDR3 length equals 17 residues. The V gene lost 0 bases and the J gene lost 0 bases, with 12 bases spanning the gap. The CDR3 sequence is CATSRDPGRTSGNTIYF. In DNA form, the CDR3 reads TGTGCCACCAGCAGAGATCCTGGACGGACCTCTGGAAACACCATATATTTT.

The genes are TRBV27 and TRBJ2-7; a possible D gene is TRBD2 (6 bases). Trimming took 1 base from V and 6 from J, leaving 19 bases between them. The CDR3 sequence is 16 residues long. Germline V gene lookup returns CDR1 MNHEY and CDR2 SMNVEV (reference sequence). The CDR3 region has the DNA TGTGCCAGCAGTTTATTTACGGAGGGGATGGTATCCGAGCAGTACTTC. Translated: CASSLFTEGMVSEQYF.

This clone turned up a few times. The chain carries TRBV6-5 and TRBJ2-5; D is perhaps TRBD1 (7 bases). CDR3 size: 15 residues. CDR1 is MNHEY, CDR2 SVGAGI, per germline. The ends were cut back, 8 bases at V and 4 bases at J, with 20 bases in the middle. CDR3 in amino acids: CASSRSGQGGETQYF. CDR3 bases: TGTGCCAGCTCCCGTTCAGGTCAGGGGGGAGAGACCCAGTACTTC.

The chain recombines TRBV25-1 with TRBJ2-7, with D tentatively TRBD1 (6 bases). Trimming took off 5 bases at V and 11 bases at J, with 22 bases between the two ends. This CDR3 comprises 14 residues. The germline CDR1 and CDR2 sequences are MGHDK and SYGVNS. The DNA for the CDR3 is TGTGCCAGCAGTCCTAAGGGCACAGGGTGGGGAAAGTACTTC. Translating it yields CASSPKGTGWGKYF.

This clone has a handful of counts. The V and J genes are TRBV12-5 and TRBJ2-2; D could derive from TRBD1 or TRBD2 (5 bases each). V was shortened by 6 bases and J by 6 bases, with 17 bases between the two germline ends. Germline CDR1 LGHNT, CDR2 FRNRAP. CDR3 size: 15 residues. The CDR3 sequence: CASGRGSGKAGELFF. The CDR3 nucleotides are TGTGCTAGTGGCCGGGGCTCAGGGAAGGCCGGGGAGCTGTTTTTT. Full variable domain (remainder filled in from reference TRBV12-5 and TRBJ2-2): DARVTQTPRHKVTEMGQEVTMRCQPILGHNTVFWYRQTMMQGLELLAYFRNRAPLDDSGMPKDRFSAEMPDATLATLKIQPSEPRDSAVYFCASGRGSGKAGELFFGEGSRLTVL.

This rearrangement joins TRBV6-5 to TRBJ2-3; TRBD1 matches at 7 bases. V lost 6 bases to trimming and J lost 2 bases; unmatched junction nucleotides: 5. CDR3 size: 14 residues. The germline V gene has CDR1 MNHEY and CDR2 SVGAGI. The CDR3 coding sequence is TGTGCCAGCAGACTCGACAGGGCCACAGATACGCAGTATTTT. Translating gives CASRLDRATDTQYF.

The table lists this clone with a few counts. J is TRBJ2-3 and V is TRBV25-1; TRBD1 aligns across 7 bases. V lost 4 bases, J lost 6 bases, and 13 bases stayed unmatched. The germline CDR1 and CDR2 sequences are MGHDK and SYGVNS. The length of the CDR3 is 16 residues. CDR3 protein: CASSVNLDRPRDTQYF. The DNA for the CDR3 is TGTGCCAGCAGTGTAAACTTGGACAGGCCGCGGGATACGCAGTATTTT.

The chain links TRBV7-9 to TRBJ2-6, with D possibly TRBD1 on 6 matching bases. This CDR3 comprises 15 residues. The germline gives CDR1 SEHNR, CDR2 FQNEAQ (reference sequence). Trimming removed 5 bases at V and 2 bases at J, with 10 bases between. As DNA, the CDR3 is TGTGCCAGCAGCCGCAGGGGACCTGGGGCCAACGTCCTGACTTTC. Translation gives CASSRRGPGANVLTF.

The J gene is TRBJ1-2, the V gene TRBV7-9; TRBD1 matches 7 bases. The V gene's germline CDR1 is SEHNR and CDR2 FQNEAQ (reference sequence). Trimming removed 7 bases from V and 2 bases from J; junction bases left unmatched: 13. The CDR3 extends over 16 amino acids. The CDR3 DNA sequence: TGTGCCAGCACCCCGGGAGGGGGCAATGCCAACTATGGCTACACCTTC. Translating it yields CASTPGGGNANYGYTF.

This clone was detected only a few times. The chain combines TRBV28 with TRBJ1-2; D might be TRBD1 (5 bases). CDR1 is MDHEN, CDR2 SYDVKM, per germline. The CDR3 covers 15 residues. V lost 8 bases and J lost 2, with 18 bases in between. The CDR3 DNA follows: TGTGCCAGCTCGACGCTAGGGGCCAGCAACTATGGCTACACCTTC. This translates into CASSTLGASNYGYTF.

In this sample, this clone turned up a few times. V is TRBV15 and J is TRBJ2-7; TRBD1 agrees at 9 bases. The CDR3 loop spans 16 amino acids. Germline V gene lookup returns CDR1 LNHNV and CDR2 YYDKDF (reference sequence). V was pared by 4 bases and J by 2 bases, with 9 bases of the junction left unmatched. The CDR3 sequence is CATSIPRGQGPYEQYF. The CDR3 DNA is TGTGCCACCAGCATTCCTAGGGGACAGGGTCCCTACGAGCAGTACTTC.

There are a few counts of this clone. The chain is built from TRBV9 and TRBJ2-1, with TRBD2 identical over 11 bases. Germline V gives CDR1 SGDLS, CDR2 YYNGEE. The trim removed 1 base at V and 6 bases at J, leaving 6 bases unmatched. This CDR3 comprises 16 residues. The CDR3 nucleotides are TGTGCCAGCAGCGTAAGAGGACTAGCGGGTCCCAATGAGCAGTTCTTC. As protein: CASSVRGLAGPNEQFF.

V and J are TRBV4-1 and TRBJ2-5; D remains ambiguous. Trimming cost V 1 base and J 5 bases, with 8 bases left between them. Germline V gives CDR1 MGHRA, CDR2 YSYEKL. The CDR3 covers 13 residues. CDR3 in amino acids: CASSQVHLETQYF. The CDR3, as DNA: TGCGCCAGCAGCCAAGTACATTTGGAGACCCAGTACTTC.

This clone was counted between two and nine times. This chain connects TRBV10-3 to TRBJ2-3; TRBD1 might be the D (6 bases). The CDR3 is 14 amino acids. V was pared by 5 bases and J by 3 bases, with 12 bases between. From germline, CDR1 is ENHRY and CDR2 SYGVKD. Here the CDR3 reads CAISWTDATDTQYF. For the CDR3, the DNA is TGTGCCATCAGTTGGACAGATGCAACAGATACGCAGTATTTT.

This clone has only a few counts. DNA for the CDR3: TGTGCCAGCAGCTTAGCTAGCGGGAGGGACGAGCAGTACGTC. Amino acids: CASSLASGRDEQYV. This chain uses TRBV7-8 with TRBJ2-7; 11 bases are a match to TRBD2. Germline values: CDR1 SGHVS, CDR2 FQNEAQ. V shed 0 bases and J 5 bases; nucleotides not matched to a gene: 0. The CDR3 spans 14 residues.

This clone has a handful of counts. The chain carries TRBV6-1 and TRBJ2-7, with 7 bases fitting TRBD1. Germline loops: CDR1 MNHNS, CDR2 SASEGT. The CDR3 sequence is 13 residues long. The CDR3 DNA is TGTGCCAGCAGTGAAGTTGGGACAGCACAGGGCTCCGTC. This encodes CASSEVGTAQGSV.

In this sample, this clone turned up a few times. The chain combines TRBV7-9 with TRBJ2-3, with 7 bases matching TRBD1. Germline lookup yields CDR1 SEHNR and CDR2 FQNEAQ (reference sequence). With 4 bases clipped from V and 4 bases from J, the junction kept 5 bases outside the gene matches. The CDR3 runs to 14 residues. In DNA form, the CDR3 reads TGTGCCAGCAGCTCCGGGACAGCCCCAGATACGCAGTATTTT. Translated, it gives CASSSGTAPDTQYF.

This clone turned up a few times. The genes are TRBV9 and TRBJ2-5; 7 bases align to TRBD2. The V gene's germline CDR1 is SGDLS and CDR2 YYNGEE. The CDR3 sequence is 16 residues long. Trimming at V came to 2 bases and at J to 2 bases, leaving 9 bases not matched to a gene. The CDR3 here is CASSVGEGPPQETQYF. CDR3 DNA: TGTGCCAGCAGCGTGGGGGAGGGGCCCCCTCAAGAGACCCAGTACTTC.

The CDR3 DNA reads as TGTGCCAGCAGCTCCCCCTACCTGGGGCCGGGGAAAGAGACCCAGTACTTC. Amino acid sequence: CASSSPYLGPGKETQYF. This chain joins TRBV5-4 and TRBJ2-5; either TRBD1 or TRBD2 may fit D (5 bases each). Trimming cost V 3 bases and J 3 bases, with 21 bases left between them. Germline CDR1 and CDR2: SGHNT and YYREEE (reference sequence). This CDR3 region has 17 residues.